This T cell receptor beta chain was identified in a study of blood T cell repertoires in COVID-19. About the research overall: In each case, the material was cDNA or gDNA derived from T cells, B-cell-depleted T cells, or PBMCs.

The assay was immunoSEQ multiplex PCR, and TCRdb's table has in-frame clones only and misses some. The table records 95,000 to 150,000 clones, about 79% of them present only once. The V gene end was trimmed by 2 bases and the J gene end by 4 bases; junction bases not matched to a gene: 19. The CDR3 is 19 residues long. This receptor was identified in an older woman with acute or convalescent COVID-19. The specimen sequenced was peripheral blood. The rearrangement joins TRBV23-1 to TRBJ1-2, with 7 bases identical to TRBD1. TRBV23-1 falls under the ORF class, with uncertain function. The chain's CDR3 is CASSQRIGDSCPGGYGYTF. The CDR3, as DNA: TGCGCCAGCAGTCAACGGATCGGGGACAGTTGCCCAGGGGGCTATGGCTACACCTTC.